The 2 T cell receptor beta chains presented below share a single source sample, sequenced in a study of shared clonotypes between healthy human individuals. Repertoires were generated with immunoSEQ multiplex PCR, while TCRdb's copy carries only in-frame clones and drops some. Found here are 2 million to 2.5 million clones, around 95% of them singletons; the top ten hold 0.13%. The specimen sequenced was naive CD4+ T cells sorted from blood. Subset defined: CD45RA+ positively selected. The receptors shown here come from a man between 18 and 29 years old in good health.

The rearrangement uses TRBV25-1 and TRBJ2-5, with TRBD2 matching over 11 bases. Germline V gives CDR1 MGHDK, CDR2 SYGVNS. Losses at the gene ends were 3 bases for V and 2 bases for J; bases not matched to a gene: 2. The CDR3 has 15 residues. The CDR3 DNA follows: TGTGCCAGCAGTGATTTAGCGGGGGGGCAAGAGACCCAGTACTTC. It codes for CASSDLAGGQETQYF.

A word on this clone: Additional DNA sequences in this sample encode the identical CDR3. This rearrangement joins TRBV6-5 to TRBJ2-3, with D perhaps TRBD2 (7 bases). The CDR3 totals 15 residues. V lost 2 bases to trimming and J lost 4 bases, with 13 bases between them. Germline V gene lookup returns CDR1 MNHEY and CDR2 SVGAGI. The DNA of the CDR3 is TGTGCCAGCAGTTACGGGGGGGCCGGAGCAGATACGCAGTATTTT. It encodes CASSYGGAGADTQYF.